A selection of T cell receptor beta chains follows, all from one sample in a study of identical twins. TCRdb used MiXCR to reprocess the 5' RACE reads, holding one entry per CDR3 protein. The data show 400,000 to 600,000 distinct CDR3 sequences, 20% to 25% seen once. These data were also filed under a second study, of yellow fever vaccine responses in identical twins.

Sequenced input: CD4+ T cells sorted from blood. Receptors originate from a woman aged 18-29 years in good health. Each CDR3 is given with its conserved first and last residue. Each record gives: CDR3 protein, J gene, V gene.

cdr3_aa: CASSPSSFYGYTF
j_call: TRBJ1-2
v_call: TRBV18

cdr3_aa: CASSPSGQGYNEQFF
j_call: TRBJ2-1
v_call: TRBV7-9

cdr3_aa: CASAYLLTDTQYF
j_call: TRBJ2-3
v_call: TRBV7-3

cdr3_aa: CASIPGQGGSSYNEQFF
j_call: TRBJ2-1
v_call: TRBV7-9

cdr3_aa: CASGTGQEQYF
j_call: TRBJ2-7
v_call: TRBV10-1

cdr3_aa: CASSLLGTSGGDEQFF
j_call: TRBJ2-1
v_call: TRBV7-3

cdr3_aa: CSASSPGSRGTGELFF
j_call: TRBJ2-2
v_call: TRBV20-1

cdr3_aa: CAIQPGQGSNQPQHF
j_call: TRBJ1-5
v_call: TRBV28

cdr3_aa: CASKTLGLNTEAFF
j_call: TRBJ1-1
v_call: TRBV27

cdr3_aa: CASSHGGSTGELFF
j_call: TRBJ2-2
v_call: TRBV5-1

cdr3_aa: CSTNRLRGFENSPLHF
j_call: TRBJ1-6
v_call: TRBV20-1

cdr3_aa: CSGGPIGSQQETQYF
j_call: TRBJ2-5
v_call: TRBV20-1

cdr3_aa: CAKTLGTGYPGANVLTF
j_call: TRBJ2-6
v_call: TRBV24-1

cdr3_aa: CSVYRTPNTGELFF
j_call: TRBJ2-2
v_call: TRBV29-1

cdr3_aa: CASSTGQAIPEAFF
j_call: TRBJ1-1
v_call: TRBV12-3/TRBV12-4

cdr3_aa: CASSPHTSGAGELFF
j_call: TRBJ2-2
v_call: TRBV28

cdr3_aa: CASSGQVAGSLYEQYF
j_call: TRBJ2-7
v_call: TRBV18

cdr3_aa: CASSFISGRGSSYNEQFF
j_call: TRBJ2-1
v_call: TRBV5-1

cdr3_aa: CASSLGTSNHGGQYF
j_call: TRBJ2-7
v_call: TRBV11-3

cdr3_aa: CASKPGLAYGEQFF
j_call: TRBJ2-1
v_call: TRBV3-1

cdr3_aa: CASSIPGGFYEQYF
j_call: TRBJ2-7
v_call: TRBV3-1

cdr3_aa: CASSQERSWGMTGIVYEQYF
j_call: TRBJ2-7
v_call: TRBV3-1

cdr3_aa: CASSSRASYEQYF
j_call: TRBJ2-7
v_call: TRBV5-1

cdr3_aa: CASSPGDWAMADTQYF
j_call: TRBJ2-3
v_call: TRBV5-8

cdr3_aa: CASTLRLADPTSTDTQYF
j_call: TRBJ2-3
v_call: TRBV5-5

cdr3_aa: CASSHAGGPGETQYF
j_call: TRBJ2-5
v_call: TRBV3-1